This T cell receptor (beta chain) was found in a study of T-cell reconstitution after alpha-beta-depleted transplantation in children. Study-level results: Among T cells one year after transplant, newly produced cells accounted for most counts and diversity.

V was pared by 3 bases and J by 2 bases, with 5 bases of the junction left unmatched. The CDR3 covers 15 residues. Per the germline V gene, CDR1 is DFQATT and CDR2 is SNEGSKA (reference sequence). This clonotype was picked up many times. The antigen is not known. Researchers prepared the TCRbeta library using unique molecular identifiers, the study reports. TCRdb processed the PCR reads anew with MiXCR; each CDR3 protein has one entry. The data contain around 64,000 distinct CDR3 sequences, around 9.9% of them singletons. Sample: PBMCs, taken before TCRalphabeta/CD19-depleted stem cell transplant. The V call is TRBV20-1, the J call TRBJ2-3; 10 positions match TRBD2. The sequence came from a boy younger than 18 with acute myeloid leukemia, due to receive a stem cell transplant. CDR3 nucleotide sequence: TGCAGTGCTAGTCTAGCGGGGGACAACACAGATACGCAGTATTTT. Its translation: CSASLAGDNTDTQYF.